This entry lists 26 T cell receptor beta chains sequenced from one sample in a study of T cell clones after liver transplantation. Method: immunoSEQ multiplex PCR; TCRdb's copy keeps in-frame clones and lacks some. The sample includes 70,000 to 85,000 clones, about 80% of them seen just once. The sequencing used CD4+ T cells from blood, collected before liver transplant. These receptors came from a human donor who received a liver transplant.

The chain joins TRBV4-3 to TRBJ2-1, with 8 bases that match TRBD1. The CDR3 runs to 14 residues. CDR1 and CDR2 (germline): LGHNA, YSLEER. Unmatched junction bases numbered 8, after V lost 4 bases and J lost 9 bases. The DNA of the CDR3 is TGCGCCAGCAGCCCCGGACAGGGAGAAGGTGAGCAGTTCTTC. This codes for CASSPGQGEGEQFF.

The chain has TRBV6-5 and TRBJ1-2; D remains ambiguous. Trimming removed 6 bases at V and 6 bases at J, with 17 bases between. Germline CDR1 and CDR2: MNHEY and SVGAGI. The CDR3 sequence is 14 residues long. The CDR3 DNA reads as TGTGCCAGCAGCCCACGGGGTTATCGGAATGGCTACACCTTC. Translating gives CASSPRGYRNGYTF.

The V gene is TRBV5-4, the J gene TRBJ2-1, with a weak D call TRBD2 (6 bases). Germline V gene data show CDR1 as SGHNT and CDR2 as YYREEE (reference sequence). This CDR3 comprises 14 residues. V was shortened by 4 bases and J by 5 bases, with 13 bases between the two germline ends. Written as DNA, the CDR3 is TGTGCCAGCAGCCTGAGGACTAACCACAATGAGCAGTTCTTC. It translates to CASSLRTNHNEQFF. The full variable domain, its missing parts supplied by reference TRBV5-4 and TRBJ2-1, is ETGVTQSPTHLIKTRGQQVTLRCSSQSGHNTVSWYQQALGQGPQFIFQYYREEENGRGNFPPRFSGLQFPNYSSELNVNALELDDSALYLCASSLRTNHNEQFFGPGTRLTVL.

The chain joins TRBV29-1 to TRBJ2-7, with D perhaps matching TRBD2 (5 bases). With 0 bases removed from V and 11 bases from J, the gap between germline ends came to 14 bases. Germline CDR1 reads SQVTM; CDR2 reads ANQGSEA. The CDR3 length is 12 residues. CDR3 amino acids: CSVEEKFSGEYF. The CDR3 DNA reads as TGCAGCGTTGAAGAAAAATTCAGCGGAGAGTACTTC.

The rearrangement joins TRBV7-6 to TRBJ2-3; TRBD2 is a possible D gene (6 bases). The CDR3 spans 14 residues. Germline CDR1 SGHVS, CDR2 FNYEAQ. V was pared by 0 bases and J by 5 bases, with 9 bases between. CDR3 coding DNA: TGTGCCAGCAGCTTAGCGGACGGGAGAGATACGCAGTATTTT. Protein product: CASSLADGRDTQYF.

The chain combines TRBV21-1 with TRBJ2-4. TRBV21-1 is a pseudogene segment. The CDR3 has 19 amino acids. This chain's CDR3 is CASSKEAGTRPLAGNIQYF. DNA of the CDR3: TGTGCCAGCAGCAAAGAGGCGGGGACAAGACCTCTAGCTGGTAACATTCAGTACTTC.

The rearrangement uses TRBV5-1 and TRBJ1-2; TRBD1 aligns across 7 bases. This CDR3 has 12 residues. Germline loops: CDR1 SGHRS, CDR2 YFSETQ. Trimming removed 4 bases from V and 5 bases from J; junction bases left unmatched: 2. In nucleotides, the CDR3 is TGCGCCAGCAGCGGGGGACAGTATGGCTACACCTTC. Translation gives CASSGGQYGYTF.

The chain is built from TRBV28 and TRBJ2-1, with TRBD2 as a possible D gene (6 bases). The CDR3 runs 12 residues. V shed 0 bases and J shed 9 bases, with 6 bases lying between them. Germline V gives CDR1 MDHEN, CDR2 SYDVKM. DNA of the CDR3: TGTGCCAGCAGTTTATGGGGAGGTGAGCAGTTCTTC. Amino acids: CASSLWGGEQFF.

The rearrangement links TRBV5-1 to TRBJ2-7; D uncertain. The germline CDR1 and CDR2 sequences are SGHRS and YFSETQ. This CDR3 has 14 residues. Trimming pared 1 base from V and 10 bases from J, leaving 18 bases between. The CDR3 DNA is TGCGCCAGCAGCTTGCCGAGAATATCATCGGCACAGTACTTC. The encoded protein is CASSLPRISSAQYF.

This clone was observed a single time. The chain couples TRBV19 to TRBJ1-2; possibly TRBD1 for D (6 bases). The CDR3 runs 15 residues. V dropped 1 base and J dropped 0 bases, with 9 bases sitting between them. Per the germline V gene, CDR1 is LNHDA and CDR2 is SQIVND (reference sequence). The chain's CDR3 is CASSIGRGTNYGYTF. CDR3 coding DNA: TGTGCCAGTAGTATAGGTAGGGGGACTAACTATGGCTACACCTTC.

This rearrangement joins TRBV28 to TRBJ2-5; D possibly corresponds to TRBD1 (6 bases). Germline V gene lookup returns CDR1 MDHEN and CDR2 SYDVKM. This CDR3 spans 16 amino acids. Trimming pared 4 bases from V and 2 bases from J, leaving 17 bases between. CDR3 nucleotides: TGTGCCAGCAGTTCCCCCGGACAGAGTTCTCAAGAGACCCAGTACTTC. Amino acid sequence: CASSSPGQSSQETQYF.

This chain uses TRBV4-2 with TRBJ1-2; D uncertain. This CDR3 is built from 13 residues. CDR1 is LGHNA, CDR2 YNFKEQ, per germline. V was pared by 5 bases and J by 0 bases, with 7 bases between. CDR3 protein: CASSKNTNYGYTF. The CDR3 DNA reads as TGTGCCAGCAGCAAAAACACTAACTATGGCTACACCTTC.

The rearrangement uses TRBV6-1 and TRBJ2-7; D is unclear. The CDR3 runs 14 residues. The V and J ends lost 6 bases and 0 bases respectively, with 12 bases between them. Germline CDR1 is MNHNS and CDR2 is SASEGT. The CDR3 here is CASRRQADSYEQYF. The DNA for the CDR3 is TGTGCCAGCAGACGGCAGGCAGACTCCTACGAGCAGTACTTC.

V is TRBV5-4 and J is TRBJ2-5, with 10 bases identical to TRBD2. Germline V gene lookup returns CDR1 SGHNT and CDR2 YYREEE (reference sequence). V gave up 2 bases and J gave up 2 bases; unmatched junction bases: 6. The CDR3 has 16 residues. The CDR3 DNA follows: TGTGCCAGCAGCTTTCCTAGCGGGAGAGATCAAGAGACCCAGTACTTC. This codes for CASSFPSGRDQETQYF.

The chain combines TRBV18 with TRBJ1-1; D unclear. CDR1 and CDR2 from the germline V gene are KGHSH and LQKENI. The CDR3 spans 17 residues. The ends were cut back, 1 base at V and 3 bases at J, with 18 bases in the middle. The CDR3 region is CASSPLGGGSIDTEAFF. In nucleotides, the CDR3 is TGTGCCAGCTCACCACTGGGAGGAGGGAGTATTGACACTGAAGCTTTCTTT.

The genes are TRBV10-1 and TRBJ2-1; 7 bases match TRBD2. This CDR3 is built from 15 residues. Losses at the gene ends were 10 bases for V and 6 bases for J; bases not matched to a gene: 15. Germline V lookup: CDR1 WNHNN, CDR2 SYGVQD (reference sequence). CDR3 nucleotides: TGCGCCACTTACTGGGGGAGGGCTTATTCCAATGAGCAGTTCTTC. This codes for CATYWGRAYSNEQFF.

V usage is TRBV18 and J usage is TRBJ2-7; D is undetermined. The CDR3 runs to 12 residues. Trimming pared 3 bases from V and 2 bases from J, leaving 5 bases between. Germline V gene data show CDR1 as KGHSH and CDR2 as LQKENI. CDR3 protein: CASSPLPYEQYF. DNA of the CDR3: TGTGCCAGCTCACCCCTACCCTACGAGCAGTACTTC.

The chain is built from TRBV29-1 and TRBJ1-1; the D is unclear. CDR3 size: 12 residues. Trimming cost V 4 bases and J 0 bases, with 6 bases left between them. In germline, CDR1 is SQVTM, CDR2 ANQGSEA. CDR3 bases: TGCAGCGTTGGGACCTTGAACACTGAAGCTTTCTTT. It is translated as CSVGTLNTEAFF.

The J gene is TRBJ2-3, the V gene TRBV6-1; the D gene is possibly TRBD1 (5 bases). CDR1 is MNHNS, CDR2 SASEGT, per germline. The ends were cut back, 6 bases at V and 6 bases at J, with 19 bases in the middle. The CDR3 spans 15 residues. The CDR3 loop reads CASRDRGSGIDTQYF. CDR3 sequence (DNA): TGTGCCAGCAGAGATAGGGGCTCTGGGATCGATACGCAGTATTTT.

There are a few counts of this clone. The CDR3 bases are TGTGCCAGTCGGGGGACGGCAAATGAAAAACTGTTTTTT. As protein: CASRGTANEKLFF. The chain links TRBV2 to TRBJ1-4; the D gene is possibly TRBD1 (5 bases). The CDR3 consists of 13 residues. Trimming shortened V by 9 bases and J by 5 bases, and 13 bases separated the two germline ends. CDR1 is SNHLY and CDR2 is FYNNEI in the germline V gene.

The V gene is TRBV7-2, the J gene TRBJ2-6; D is tentatively TRBD1 or TRBD2 (5 bases each). The germline gives CDR1 SGHTA, CDR2 FQGNSA. The CDR3 extends over 17 amino acids. V lost 2 bases and J 3 bases, leaving 14 bases between the germline ends. The CDR3 protein is CASSLQGAGFGANVLTF. The CDR3, as DNA: TGTGCCAGCAGCTTACAGGGAGCCGGCTTTGGGGCCAACGTCCTGACTTTC.

CDR3 amino acids: CASRFRNMNTEAFF. In DNA form, the CDR3 reads TGTGCCAGCAGATTCAGAAATATGAACACTGAAGCTTTCTTT. V is TRBV27 and J is TRBJ1-1; D uncertain. CDR1 and CDR2 from the germline V gene are MNHEY and SMNVEV (reference sequence). V was shortened by 6 bases and J by 0 bases, with 11 bases between the two germline ends. The CDR3 has 14 amino acids.

The chain links TRBV7-2 to TRBJ1-5, with unresolved D. Germline CDR1 is SGHTA and CDR2 is FQGNSA. The CDR3 spans 14 residues. The V and J ends lost 0 bases and 7 bases respectively, with 10 bases between them. This CDR3 reads CASSLAGSQQPQHF. Written as DNA, the CDR3 is TGTGCCAGCAGCTTAGCAGGGTCCCAACAGCCCCAGCATTTT.

This sequence joins TRBV27 and TRBJ2-2; TRBD1 or TRBD2 may be the D gene (6 bases each). The germline V and J ends were trimmed by 6 bases and 4 bases, with 24 bases remaining between them. Germline values: CDR1 MNHEY, CDR2 SMNVEV (reference sequence). There are 18 residues in the CDR3. CDR3 sequence (DNA): TGTGCCAGCAGCCTCACTACTCAGGGGCAGGGAGGCACCGGGGAGCTGTTTTTT. As protein: CASSLTTQGQGGTGELFF.

This chain uses TRBV27 with TRBJ2-1; 10 nucleotides agree with TRBD2. Per germline, CDR1 MNHEY and CDR2 SMNVEV (reference sequence). This CDR3 contains 18 residues. The V gene end was trimmed by 6 bases and the J gene end by 0 bases; junction bases not matched to a gene: 11. As DNA, the CDR3 is TGTGCCAGCAGACCCTGGACTAGCGGAAAGAGCTCCTACAATGAGCAGTTCTTC. Protein product: CASRPWTSGKSSYNEQFF.

The chain joins TRBV7-7 to TRBJ2-7; no firm D call. Trimming pared 1 base from V and 4 bases from J, leaving 17 bases between. CDR1 SSHAT and CDR2 FNYEAQ come from the germline V gene (reference sequence). The CDR3 is 16 residues long. The CDR3 DNA sequence: TGTGCCAGCAGCTTAGGGCCGGCGCACTCTAGTTACGAGCAGTACTTC. Its protein product is CASSLGPAHSSYEQYF.